The T cell receptor beta chain under discussion was sequenced for a study of CD8 T cells in ankylosing spondylitis. MiXCR was run by TCRdb on the 5' RACE reads, yielding one entry per CDR3 protein. Of fewer than 150,000 distinct CDR3 sequences in the sample, about 7% are singletons; the top ten hold 12%. This clonotype was counted at least ten times. Germline V lookup: CDR1 LGHDT, CDR2 YNNKEL (reference sequence). CDR3 length: 14 residues. The germline V and J ends were trimmed by 1 base and 8 bases, with 15 bases remaining between them. The chain recombines TRBV3-1 with TRBJ2-7; D uncertain. This TCR was recovered from a female donor with ankylosing spondylitis or in good health (not recorded which). The sequencing input was blood, either unsorted or a sorted T cell fraction (not recorded which). The CDR3 coding sequence is TGTGCCAGCAGCCAAGTAGCAGGAAACATGAAGCAGTACTTC. Amino acid sequence: CASSQVAGNMKQYF.